The present entry profiles one T cell receptor beta chain with its context. No antigen is known for it. These data come from a study of cytomegalovirus exposure and HLA in healthy donors. Study-level information: Among the 400 or so donors who were genotyped, roughly 76% fell in the genetic ancestry cluster that is associated with self-reported Caucasian donors.

The PCR contained 60 Vbeta and 13 Jbeta primers. The repertoire was sequenced with immunoSEQ multiplex PCR; TCRdb's copy has only in-frame clones and lacks some. This table has 120,000 or so clones, 60% to 80% appearing once. The V gene end was trimmed by 4 bases and the J gene end by 6 bases; junction bases not matched to a gene: 2. The CDR3 has 14 residues. Germline V lookup: CDR1 SGHDT, CDR2 YYEEEE. Study-level points and caveats: With later analysis, a missense DCLRE1C variant became linked to TCR beta V- and J-gene trimming.

Material: PBMCs. The origin of this receptor is a man in his thirties or forties in good health and CMV-seronegative. The chain employs TRBV5-6 and TRBJ1-4, with 11 bases lining up with TRBD1. This CDR3 is CASSRTGGDEKLFF. The CDR3 coding sequence is TGTGCCAGCAGCCGGACAGGGGGCGATGAAAAACTGTTTTTT.